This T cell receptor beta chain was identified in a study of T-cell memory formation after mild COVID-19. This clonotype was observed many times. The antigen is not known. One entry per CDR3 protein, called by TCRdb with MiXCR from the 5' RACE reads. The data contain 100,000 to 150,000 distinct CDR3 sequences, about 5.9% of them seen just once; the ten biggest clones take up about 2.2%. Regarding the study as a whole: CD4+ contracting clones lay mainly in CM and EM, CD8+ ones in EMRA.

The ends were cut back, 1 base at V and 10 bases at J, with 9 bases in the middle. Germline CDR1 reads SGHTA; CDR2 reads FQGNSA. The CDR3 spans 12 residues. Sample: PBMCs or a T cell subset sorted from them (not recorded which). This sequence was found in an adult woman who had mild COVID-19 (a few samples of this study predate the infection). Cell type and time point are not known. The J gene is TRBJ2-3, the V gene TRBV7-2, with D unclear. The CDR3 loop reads CASSLEGRAQYF. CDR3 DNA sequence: TGTGCCAGCAGCTTAGAGGGCAGAGCGCAGTATTTT.